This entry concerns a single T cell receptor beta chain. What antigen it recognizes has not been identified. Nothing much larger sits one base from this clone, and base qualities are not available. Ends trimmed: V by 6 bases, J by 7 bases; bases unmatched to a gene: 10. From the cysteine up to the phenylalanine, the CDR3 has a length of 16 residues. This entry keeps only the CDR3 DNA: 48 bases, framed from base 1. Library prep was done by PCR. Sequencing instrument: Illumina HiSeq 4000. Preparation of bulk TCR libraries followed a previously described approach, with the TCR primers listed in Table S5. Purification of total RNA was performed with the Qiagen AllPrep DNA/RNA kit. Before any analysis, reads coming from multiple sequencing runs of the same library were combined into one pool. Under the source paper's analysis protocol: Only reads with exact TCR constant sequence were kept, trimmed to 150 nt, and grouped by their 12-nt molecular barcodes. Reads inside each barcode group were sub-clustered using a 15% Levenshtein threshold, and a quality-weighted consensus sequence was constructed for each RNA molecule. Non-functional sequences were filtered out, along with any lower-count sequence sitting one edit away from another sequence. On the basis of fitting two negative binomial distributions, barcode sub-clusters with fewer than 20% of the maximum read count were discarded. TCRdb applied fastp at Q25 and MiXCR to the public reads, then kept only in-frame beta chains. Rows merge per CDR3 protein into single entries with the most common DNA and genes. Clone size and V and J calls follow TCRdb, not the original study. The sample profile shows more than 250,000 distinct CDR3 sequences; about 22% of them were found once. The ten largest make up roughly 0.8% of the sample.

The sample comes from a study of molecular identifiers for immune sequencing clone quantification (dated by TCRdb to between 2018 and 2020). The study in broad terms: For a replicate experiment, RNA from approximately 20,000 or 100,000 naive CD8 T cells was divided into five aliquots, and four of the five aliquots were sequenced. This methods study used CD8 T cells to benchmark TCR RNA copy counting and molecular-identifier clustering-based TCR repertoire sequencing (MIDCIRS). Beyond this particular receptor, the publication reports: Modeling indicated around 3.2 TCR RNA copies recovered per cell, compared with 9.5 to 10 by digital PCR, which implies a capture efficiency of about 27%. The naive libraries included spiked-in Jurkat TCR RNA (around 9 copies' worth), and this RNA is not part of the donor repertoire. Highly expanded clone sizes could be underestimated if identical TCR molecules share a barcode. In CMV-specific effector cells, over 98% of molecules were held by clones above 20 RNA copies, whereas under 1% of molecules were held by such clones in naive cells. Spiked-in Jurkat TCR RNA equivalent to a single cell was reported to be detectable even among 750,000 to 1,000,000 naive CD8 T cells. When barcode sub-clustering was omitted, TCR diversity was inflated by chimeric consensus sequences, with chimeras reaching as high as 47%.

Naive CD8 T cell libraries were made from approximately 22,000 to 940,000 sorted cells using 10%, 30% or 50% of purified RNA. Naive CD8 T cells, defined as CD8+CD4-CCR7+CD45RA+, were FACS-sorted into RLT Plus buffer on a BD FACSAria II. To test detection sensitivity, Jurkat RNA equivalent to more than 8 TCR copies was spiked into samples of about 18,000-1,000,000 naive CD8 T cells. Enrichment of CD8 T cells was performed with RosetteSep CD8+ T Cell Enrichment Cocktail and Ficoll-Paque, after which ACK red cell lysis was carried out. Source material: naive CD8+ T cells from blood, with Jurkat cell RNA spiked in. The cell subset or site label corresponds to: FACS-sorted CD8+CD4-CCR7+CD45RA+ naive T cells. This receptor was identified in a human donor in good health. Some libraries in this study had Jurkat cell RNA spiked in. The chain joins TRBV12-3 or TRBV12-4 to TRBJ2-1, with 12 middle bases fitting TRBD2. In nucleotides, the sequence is TGTGCCAGCAGCCCTTCGGGACTAGCGGGCAAGAATGAGCAGTTCTTC. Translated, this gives CASSPSGLAGKNEQFF.